A single sample gave rise to the 30 T cell receptor beta chains below, sequenced in a study of cytomegalovirus exposure and HLA in healthy donors. In the PCR, 60 Vbeta and 13 Jbeta primers were used. Profiling relied on immunoSEQ multiplex PCR, and the TCRdb table lists in-frame clones only, not all of them. The data contain some 140,000 clones, roughly 73% of them singletons. The sequenced sample was PBMCs. The receptors here all came from a woman aged 40 to 50 in good health and CMV-seronegative.

The rearrangement joins TRBV7-2 to TRBJ1-5; D remains ambiguous. Trimming left V 1 base short and J 2 bases short, with 9 bases between. The CDR3 contains 15 residues. From germline, CDR1 is SGHTA and CDR2 FQGNSA. The CDR3 DNA sequence: TGTGCCAGCAGCTTAGACAGAATGGGCAATCAGCCCCAGCATTTT. Translating gives CASSLDRMGNQPQHF.

The table lists this clone with a few counts. The V and J genes are TRBV6-6 and TRBJ1-1; 8 bases agree with TRBD1. Germline lookup yields CDR1 MNHNY and CDR2 SVGAGI (reference sequence). V lost 2 bases, J lost 1 base, and 6 bases stayed unmatched. This CDR3 has 16 residues. The chain's CDR3 is CASSYGQGMRNTEAFF. CDR3 in DNA: TGTGCCAGCAGTTACGGACAGGGCATGAGGAACACTGAAGCTTTCTTT.

The rearrangement links TRBV28 to TRBJ2-3; D gene ambiguous. V was clipped by 5 bases and J by 6 bases, with 9 bases between them. This CDR3 comprises 12 residues. Per the germline V gene, CDR1 is MDHEN and CDR2 is SYDVKM. The CDR3: CASSRPGDTQYF. In DNA, the CDR3 is TGTGCCAGCAGTAGACCCGGGGATACGCAGTATTTT.

The rearrangement uses TRBV7-8 and TRBJ1-2; 7 nucleotides agree with TRBD1. The V gene end was trimmed by 6 bases and the J gene end by 4 bases; junction bases not matched to a gene: 8. Germline V gives CDR1 SGHVS, CDR2 FQNEAQ. The CDR3 is 14 amino acids. In DNA form, the CDR3 reads TGTGCCAGCAGAGCACCGGGACAGACCTATGGCTACACCTTC. Its protein is CASRAPGQTYGYTF.

This clone has only one observation. V usage is TRBV4-1 and J usage is TRBJ2-5; 8 nucleotides align to TRBD1. The CDR3 has 15 residues. Unmatched junction bases numbered 5, after V lost 3 bases and J lost 2 bases. The germline V gene encodes CDR1 MGHRA and CDR2 YSYEKL. The CDR3 DNA reads TGCGCCAGCAGCCATCCAGGGGGCTCTCAAGAGACCCAGTACTTC. Encoded protein: CASSHPGGSQETQYF.

The rearrangement joins TRBV19 to TRBJ1-2, with 11 bases matching TRBD1. V shed 6 bases, J shed 7 bases, and the junction held 7 bases outside the gene matches. The CDR3 has 14 amino acids. Germline V gene data show CDR1 as LNHDA and CDR2 as SQIVND (reference sequence). CDR3 bases: TGTGCCAGTAGATCGGACAGGGGGCGCGGTGGCTACACCTTC. Translation: CASRSDRGRGGYTF. Filled out from reference TRBV19 and TRBJ1-2, the complete variable domain reads DGGITQSPKYLFRKEGQNVTLSCEQNLNHDAMYWYRQDPGQGLRLIYYSQIVNDFQKGDIAEGYSVSREKKESFPLTVTSAQKNPTAFYLCASRSDRGRGGYTFGSGTRLTVV.

J is TRBJ1-1 and V is TRBV2, with 8 bases identical to TRBD1. Germline assignment: CDR1 SNHLY and CDR2 FYNNEI. V shed 4 bases and J 0 bases; nucleotides not matched to a gene: 4. CDR3 length: 15 amino acids. The CDR3 DNA is TGTGCCAGCAGTGTTGGACAGGGCATGAACACTGAAGCTTTCTTT. This sequence encodes CASSVGQGMNTEAFF.

The V gene is TRBV19, the J gene TRBJ1-3, with unresolved D. The CDR3 extends over 16 amino acids. Germline CDR1 reads LNHDA; CDR2 reads SQIVND (reference sequence). V was clipped by 6 bases and J by 0 bases, with 15 bases between them. The CDR3 here is CASSLPGRDSGNTIYF. The CDR3 nucleotides read TGTGCCAGTAGCCTCCCAGGAAGAGACTCTGGAAACACCATATATTTT.

This chain connects TRBV9 to TRBJ1-4, with 7 bases identical to TRBD1. Germline V gives CDR1 SGDLS, CDR2 YYNGEE. V lost 4 bases to trimming and J lost 4 bases; unmatched junction nucleotides: 10. CDR3 length: 16 amino acids. CDR3 in amino acids: CASSPRQGSVNEKLFF. The CDR3 DNA reads TGTGCCAGCAGCCCACGACAGGGATCGGTTAATGAAAAACTGTTTTTT.

V usage is TRBV11-2 and J usage is TRBJ2-5; 7 nucleotides align to TRBD1. The CDR3 covers 16 residues. From germline, CDR1 is SGHAT and CDR2 FQNNGV. V lost 1 base to trimming and J lost 3 bases; unmatched junction nucleotides: 8. The CDR3, as DNA: TGTGCCAGCAGCTTAGGTCCCGGGACAGCCGAAGAGACCCAGTACTTC. Encoded protein: CASSLGPGTAEETQYF. Complete variable domain (other parts from reference TRBV11-2 and TRBJ2-5): EAGVAQSPRYKIIEKRQSVAFWCNPISGHATLYWYQQILGQGPKLLIQFQNNGVVDDSQLPKDRFSAERLKGVDSTLKIQPAKLEDSAVYLCASSLGPGTAEETQYFGPGTRLLVL.

J is TRBJ2-2 and V is TRBV5-6; 7 bases align to TRBD1. Germline V gene sequence: CDR1 SGHDT, CDR2 YYEEEE. The trim removed 2 bases at V and 0 bases at J, leaving 1 base unmatched. CDR3 size: 15 residues. DNA for the CDR3: TGTGCCAGCAGCTTCGGACAGGCGAACACCGGGGAGCTGTTTTTT. Amino acids: CASSFGQANTGELFF.

This clone was seen a handful of times. The rearrangement links TRBV4-3 to TRBJ1-4; D call uncertain. Germline V gives CDR1 LGHNA, CDR2 YSLEER. The V gene lost 0 bases and the J gene lost 0 bases, with 5 bases spanning the gap. CDR3 length: 15 amino acids. Here the CDR3 DNA reads TGCGCCAGCAGCCAAGATCCTGCAACTAATGAAAAACTGTTTTTT. It encodes CASSQDPATNEKLFF.

In this sample, this clone turned up once. The V call is TRBV7-2, the J call TRBJ1-1; D perhaps matches TRBD1 (6 bases). Trimming shortened V by 5 bases and J by 4 bases, and 20 bases separated the two germline ends. The germline CDR1 and CDR2 sequences are SGHTA and FQGNSA. This CDR3 has 16 amino acids. The CDR3 reads CASSHRSGTFGTEAFF. The DNA of the CDR3 is TGTGCCAGCAGCCACCGATCCGGGACATTCGGCACTGAAGCTTTCTTT.

J is TRBJ1-1 and V is TRBV18; D might be TRBD1 (6 bases). Trimming removed 3 bases from V and 1 base from J, with 12 bases in between. The CDR3 totals 15 residues. Germline CDR1 and CDR2: KGHSH and LQKENI. The CDR3 protein is CASSPQGFGNTEAFF. The CDR3 coding sequence is TGTGCCAGCTCACCTCAGGGGTTCGGGAACACTGAAGCTTTCTTT. The full variable domain, in which reference TRBV18 and TRBJ1-1 provide the parts outside the CDR3, is NAGVMQNPRHLVRRRGQEARLRCSPMKGHSHVYWYRQLPEEGLKFMVYLQKENIIDESGMPKERFSAEFPKEGPSILRIQQVVRGDSAAYFCASSPQGFGNTEAFFGQGTRLTVV.

A few counts support this clone. The chain carries TRBV5-4 and TRBJ2-7; 9 nucleotides match TRBD1. This CDR3 has 18 amino acids. Germline V gene data show CDR1 as SGHNT and CDR2 as YYREEE (reference sequence). The V and J ends lost 1 base and 1 base, in that order; junction bases with no gene match: 12. CDR3 in DNA: TGTGCCAGCAGCTTGTTAGGGGGCTGGACAGGGGTTTCCTACGAGCAGTACTTC. It yields the protein CASSLLGGWTGVSYEQYF.

The chain links TRBV30 to TRBJ2-7, with 9 bases aligning to TRBD2. Germline V gene data show CDR1 as GTSNPN and CDR2 as SVGIG (reference sequence). The CDR3 spans 15 residues. After removal of 2 bases from V and 3 bases from J, the junction contained 8 bases not matched to a gene. CDR3 sequence (DNA): TGTGCCTGGAGTATGGTAGCGGGGGACATCTACGAGCAGTACGTC. Translated, it gives CAWSMVAGDIYEQYV.

This rearrangement joins TRBV2 to TRBJ2-5; 7 positions agree with TRBD1. The ends lost 8 bases at V and 6 bases at J; junction bases unmatched: 12. CDR1 and CDR2 from the germline V gene are SNHLY and FYNNEI. This CDR3 is built from 14 residues. This CDR3 reads CASVGQATRKTQYF. The CDR3 bases are TGTGCCAGCGTAGGACAGGCCACAAGAAAGACCCAGTACTTC. Together with reference TRBV2 and TRBJ2-5, the CDR3 gives the full variable domain: EPEVTQTPSHQVTQMGQEVILRCVPISNHLYFYWYRQILGQKVEFLVSFYNNEISEKSEIFDDQFSVERPDGSNFTLKIRSTKLEDSAMYFCASVGQATRKTQYFGPGTRLLVL.

J is TRBJ1-5 and V is TRBV7-8; 8 positions match TRBD1. CDR3 length equals 15 residues. The V and J ends lost 7 bases and 7 bases, in that order; junction bases with no gene match: 12. CDR1 and CDR2 (germline): SGHVS, FQNEAQ. The CDR3 DNA follows: TGTGCCAGCAATTTCGGACAGGGCTTGGGGCAGCCCCAGCATTTT. It specifies CASNFGQGLGQPQHF.

The chain is built from TRBV19 and TRBJ2-2; perhaps TRBD2 as D (6 bases). This CDR3 spans 16 amino acids. Per germline, CDR1 LNHDA and CDR2 SQIVND (reference sequence). V gave up 9 bases and J gave up 1 base, with 18 bases separating them. The CDR3 region has the DNA TGTGCCAGCCGGGACTCACCAACCCAGAACACCGGGGAGCTGTTTTTT. Its translation is CASRDSPTQNTGELFF.

The CDR3 protein is CASSRPGLAGPKETQYF. For the CDR3, the DNA is TGTGCCAGCAGCCGCCCGGGACTAGCTGGCCCCAAAGAGACCCAGTACTTC. The V call is TRBV7-8, the J call TRBJ2-5; 9 positions agree with TRBD2. The CDR3 runs 17 residues. V lost 5 bases and J lost 3; bases outside the gene matches: 13. CDR1 is SGHVS, CDR2 FQNEAQ, per germline.

The chain carries TRBV28 and TRBJ2-7; 9 nucleotides align to TRBD1. The CDR3 contains 15 residues. Looked up from germline, CDR1 is MDHEN and CDR2 is SYDVKM. J lost 5 bases, V lost 3 bases, and 8 bases had no gene match. CDR3: CASSFETGGSDEQYF. DNA for the CDR3: TGTGCCAGCAGTTTTGAGACAGGGGGATCGGACGAGCAGTACTTC.

This clone was observed a few times. This chain connects TRBV5-4 to TRBJ1-1, with unresolved D. V shed 2 bases and J shed 6 bases, with 11 bases lying between them. The CDR3 runs 13 residues. Germline-derived CDR1 and CDR2 are SGHNT and YYREEE (reference sequence). Here the CDR3 reads CASSFENEAEAFF. CDR3 DNA sequence: TGTGCCAGCAGCTTCGAGAACGAAGCTGAAGCTTTCTTT. Full variable domain (missing parts from reference TRBV5-4 and TRBJ1-1): ETGVTQSPTHLIKTRGQQVTLRCSSQSGHNTVSWYQQALGQGPQFIFQYYREEENGRGNFPPRFSGLQFPNYSSELNVNALELDDSALYLCASSFENEAEAFFGQGTRLTVV.

The chain has TRBV7-8 and TRBJ2-1; the D gene is possibly TRBD1 (8 bases). V lost 1 base to trimming and J lost 8 bases, with 24 bases between them. The CDR3 is 18 residues long. Germline values: CDR1 SGHVS, CDR2 FQNEAQ. CDR3 residues: CASSLGGGQDPRGYEQFF. CDR3 DNA: TGTGCCAGCAGCTTAGGGGGGGGACAGGACCCTAGGGGCTATGAGCAGTTCTTC. The full variable domain, in which reference TRBV7-8 and TRBJ2-1 provide the parts outside the CDR3, is GAGVSQSPRYKVAKRGQDVALRCDPISGHVSLFWYQQALGQGPEFLTYFQNEAQLDKSGLPSDRFFAERPEGSVSTLKIQRTQQEDSAVYLCASSLGGGQDPRGYEQFFGPGTRLTVL.

This clone turned up a few times. V and J are TRBV2 and TRBJ1-2; TRBD1 might be the D (6 bases). CDR1 SNHLY and CDR2 FYNNEI come from the germline V gene. The ends were cut back, 3 bases at V and 8 bases at J, with 13 bases in the middle. The length of the CDR3 is 13 residues. The DNA of the CDR3 is TGTGCCAGCAGTGAGCTGACAGGACAAGGCTACACCTTC. Its protein is CASSELTGQGYTF.

The V gene is TRBV4-1, the J gene TRBJ2-1, with 7 bases matching TRBD2. This CDR3 comprises 14 residues. Trimming at V came to 4 bases and at J to 9 bases, leaving 9 bases not matched to a gene. CDR1 is MGHRA and CDR2 is YSYEKL in the germline V gene. The CDR3 nucleotides read TGCGCCAGCAGCCCAACAGCGGGGAAAGTTGAGCAGTTCTTC. This codes for CASSPTAGKVEQFF.

Of note for this clone: The same CDR3 also results from other DNA sequences found in this sample. The CDR3 here is CAISESGQGFYGYTF. CDR3 nucleotides: TGTGCCATCAGTGAGTCGGGACAGGGTTTCTATGGCTACACCTTC. The chain uses TRBV10-3 and TRBJ1-2; 9 bases fit TRBD1. The V and J ends lost 0 bases and 4 bases, in that order; junction bases with no gene match: 3. CDR1 and CDR2 from the germline V gene are ENHRY and SYGVKD. This CDR3 comprises 15 residues.

The rearrangement links TRBV2 to TRBJ1-5; D is ambiguous. The CDR3 is made up of 11 amino acids. Germline V lookup: CDR1 SNHLY, CDR2 FYNNEI. Trimming took off 3 bases at V and 12 bases at J, with 9 bases between the two ends. The DNA for the CDR3 is TGTGCCAGCAGTGAGGAGGGTCTCCAGCATTTT. It is translated as CASSEEGLQHF.

The chain carries TRBV14 and TRBJ1-2; 8 bases align to TRBD1. This CDR3 has 13 residues. Germline V gives CDR1 SGHDN, CDR2 FVKESK. J was trimmed by 6 bases and V by 1 base; bases with no gene match: 1. CDR3 sequence (DNA): TGTGCCAGCAGCCAAGCCAGGGGGCATGGCTACACCTTC. Translation gives CASSQARGHGYTF.

The V gene is TRBV10-3, the J gene TRBJ2-6, with D possibly matching TRBD2 (5 bases). Trimming cost V 8 bases and J 3 bases, with 11 bases left between them. In germline, CDR1 is ENHRY, CDR2 SYGVKD. The CDR3 sequence is 14 residues long. The CDR3 protein is CAIGGGFGANVLTF. CDR3 bases: TGTGCCATCGGTGGAGGTTTTGGGGCCAACGTCCTGACTTTC.

This chain uses TRBV5-1 with TRBJ2-7; the D is unclear. Germline CDR1 SGHRS, CDR2 YFSETQ. The CDR3 is 14 residues long. V dropped 1 base and J dropped 2 bases, with 10 bases sitting between them. The CDR3: CASSLNSRTYEQYF. The CDR3 DNA follows: TGCGCCAGCAGCTTGAATAGCCGTACCTACGAGCAGTACTTC.